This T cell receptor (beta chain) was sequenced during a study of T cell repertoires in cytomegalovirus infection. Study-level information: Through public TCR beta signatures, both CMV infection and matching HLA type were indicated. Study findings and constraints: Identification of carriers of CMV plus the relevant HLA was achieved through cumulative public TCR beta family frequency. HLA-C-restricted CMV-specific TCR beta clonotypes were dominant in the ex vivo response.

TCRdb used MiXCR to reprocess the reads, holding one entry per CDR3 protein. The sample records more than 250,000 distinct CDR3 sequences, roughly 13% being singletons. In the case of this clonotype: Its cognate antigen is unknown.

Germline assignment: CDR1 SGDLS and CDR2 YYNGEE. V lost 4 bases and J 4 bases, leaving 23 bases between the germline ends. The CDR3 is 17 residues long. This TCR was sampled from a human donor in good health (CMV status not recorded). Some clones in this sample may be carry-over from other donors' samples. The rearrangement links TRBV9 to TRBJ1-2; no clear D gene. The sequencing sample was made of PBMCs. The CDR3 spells CASSPQSVPLVLYGYTF. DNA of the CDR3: TGTGCCAGCAGCCCCCAGAGTGTGCCCCTGGTCCTCTATGGCTACACCTTC.